The clone carrying this TCR beta chain was counted ten times or more. 5'RACE template switching added a universal primer site and UMIs to TCR cDNA. Via MiXCR, TCRdb re-called the 5' RACE reads, giving one row per CDR3 protein. The table lists approximately 96,000 distinct CDR3 sequences, about 8.2% of them singletons. This CDR3 has 13 amino acids. Germline V lookup: CDR1 KGHDR, CDR2 SFDVKD. The V end was cut by 3 bases, the J end by 5 bases, with 7 bases between. The data derive from a study of T cells after yellow fever vaccination. Study background: Libraries from low-cell-number fractions were prepared with the SMART-Seq v4 Ultra Low Input RNA kit.

Notes on the study in general: When the response was secondary, it was weaker but reached its peak faster, day 5 versus 15. CD4 and CD8 compartments shared a small share of clonotypes, likely from convergent recombination.

The chain has TRBV24-1 and TRBJ2-1, with D unresolved. The TCR comes from a man aged 18 to 29 who received the YFV17D yellow fever vaccine. The sequenced sample was CD8+ T cells not binding an NS4B(214-222) dextramer, sorted from PBMCs, obtained more than 13 days after the first yellow fever vaccination. CDR3 region: CATSDLTNNEQFF. The CDR3, as DNA: TGTGCCACCAGTGATCTCACTAACAATGAGCAGTTCTTC.